The clone carrying this T cell receptor (beta chain) appeared a few times. Its antigen is not known. Germline V gene data show CDR1 as SGHTA and CDR2 as FQGNSA. V was clipped by 0 bases and J by 10 bases; unmatched bases: 3. The CDR3 loop spans 13 amino acids. The data are from a study of beta chain features in type 1 diabetes. At the level of the study: Patients and healthy donors were similar in age, gender and cell yields. There were 107,917,701 sorted cells examined across all samples. Findings of the study overall: The naive, central memory and Treg TCRB repertoires showed an apparent similarity that was greater among patients than among healthy donors. Type 1 diabetes patients showed a moderate but significant shortening of TCRB CDR3s in all four CD4+ subsets.

Reverse transcribing all isolated RNA meant expressed TCRB transcripts were sequenced. Assay used: immunoSEQ multiplex PCR; TCRdb lists only in-frame clones, some missing. The sample yields fewer than 400,000 clones, around 8.5% seen once. CD45RO/CCR7/CD25/CD127/CD95/CD27 staining was used to isolate CD4+ naive, central memory, regulatory and stem cell-like memory cells by sorting. This chain joins TRBV7-2 and TRBJ2-1; 7 nucleotides line up with TRBD1. The sequencing sample was made of central memory CD4+ T cells from blood. This clonotype was sampled from a man aged 30 to 45 with type 1 diabetes. CDR3 nucleotide sequence: TGTGCCAGCAGCTTAGCCACAGGGGACGAGCAGTTCTTC. It encodes CASSLATGDEQFF. The full variable domain, in which reference TRBV7-2 and TRBJ2-1 provide the parts outside the CDR3, is GAGVSQSPSNKVTEKGKDVELRCDPISGHTALYWYRQSLGQGLEFLIYFQGNSAPDKSGLPSDRFSAERTGGSVSTLTIQRTQQEDSAVYLCASSLATGDEQFFGPGTRLTVL.